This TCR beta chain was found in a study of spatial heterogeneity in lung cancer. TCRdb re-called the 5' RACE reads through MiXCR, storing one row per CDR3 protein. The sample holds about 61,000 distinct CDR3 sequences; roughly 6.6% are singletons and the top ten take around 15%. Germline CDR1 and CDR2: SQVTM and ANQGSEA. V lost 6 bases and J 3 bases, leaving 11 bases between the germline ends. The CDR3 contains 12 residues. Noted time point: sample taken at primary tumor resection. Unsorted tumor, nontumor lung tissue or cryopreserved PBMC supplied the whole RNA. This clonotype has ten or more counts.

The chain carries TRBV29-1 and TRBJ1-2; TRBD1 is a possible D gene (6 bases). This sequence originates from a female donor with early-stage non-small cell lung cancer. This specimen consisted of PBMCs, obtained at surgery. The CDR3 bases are TGCAGCGTCCACAGGGTCGACTATGGCTACACCTTC. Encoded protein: CSVHRVDYGYTF.